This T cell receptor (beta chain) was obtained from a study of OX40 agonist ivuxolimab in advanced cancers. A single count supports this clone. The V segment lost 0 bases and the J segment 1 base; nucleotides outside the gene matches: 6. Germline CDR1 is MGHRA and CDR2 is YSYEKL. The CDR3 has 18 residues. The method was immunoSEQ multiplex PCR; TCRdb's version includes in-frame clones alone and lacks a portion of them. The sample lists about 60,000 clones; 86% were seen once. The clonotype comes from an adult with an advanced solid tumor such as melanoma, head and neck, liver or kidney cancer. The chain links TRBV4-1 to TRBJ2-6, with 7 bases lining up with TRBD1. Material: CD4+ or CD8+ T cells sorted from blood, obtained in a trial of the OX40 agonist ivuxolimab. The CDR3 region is CASSQDIGGASGANVLTF. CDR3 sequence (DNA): TGCGCCAGCAGCCAAGATATAGGGGGCGCATCTGGGGCCAACGTCCTGACTTTC.